This T cell receptor beta chain comes out of a study of cytomegalovirus exposure and HLA in healthy donors. Findings and limits, study-wide: Cytomegalovirus status, reportedly, was diagnosed with high specificity and sensitivity by the classifier. TRBV6-2, TRBV6-3 and other indistinguishable V segments were excluded. Per published accounts, TCR beta sequences correctly predicted the HLA-A and HLA-B alleles of most subjects.

Remarks on this clone: Antigen: not known.

The length of the CDR3 is 12 residues. Germline V gives CDR1 MNHEY, CDR2 SMNVEV (reference sequence). The germline V and J ends were trimmed by 5 bases and 0 bases, with 5 bases remaining between them. Primers included in the PCR were 60 Vbeta and 13 Jbeta primers. TCRdb's copy holds only in-frame clones and misses some; the assay was immunoSEQ multiplex PCR. The data contain around 210,000 clones, over 75% of them singletons. The TCR comes from a woman younger than 45 in good health and CMV-seronegative. The chain has TRBV27 and TRBJ2-7; D is unclear. Sequenced material: PBMCs. This chain's CDR3 is CASSSRSYEQYF. In DNA, the CDR3 is TGTGCCAGCAGTAGCCGCTCCTACGAGCAGTACTTC.